A single T cell receptor (beta chain) is shown here with its context. The antigen is unknown. Viral peptide pool expansion of antigen-specific CD4+ T cells preceded sequencing in the ViraFEST assay. Upon completion of 10 to 11 days in culture, CD4+ T cells were isolated. Among the vaccine recipients, none had a prior SARS-CoV-2 infection, and nucleocapsid antibodies were negative. Generated by immunoSEQ multiplex PCR, the TCRdb table keeps only in-frame clones and is missing some. The table shows tens of thousands of clones, with 76% occurring only once. The data originate from a study of vaccination effects on CD4 cells after COVID-19. The germline V gene has CDR1 MGHDK and CDR2 SYGVNS. There are 15 residues in the CDR3. Trimming took 3 bases from V and 4 from J; bases not matched to a gene: 7.

The gene calls are TRBV25-1 and TRBJ2-7; TRBD1 matches at 9 bases. This specimen consisted of CD4+ T cells from PBMCs cultured with HCoV-NL63 spike peptides, obtained before COVID-19 vaccination. The source of this sequence is a human donor who received a COVID-19 vaccine. For the CDR3, the DNA is TGTGCCAGCAGTGAGTCCGGGACAGGGCGATACGAGCAGTACGTC. Translated: CASSESGTGRYEQYV.